This T cell receptor beta chain is from a study of CD8 T cells in Susac syndrome. Random hexamers were used to reverse transcribe the RNA input (about 0.5 to 1 ug). Amplification of TCR beta CDR3 was carried out by immunoSEQ multiplex PCR, which covered 54 Vbeta and 13 Jbeta segments. From the immunoSEQ multiplex PCR reads, TCRdb called clonotypes with MiXCR, one entry per CDR3 protein. Of tens of thousands of distinct CDR3 sequences in the sample, 90% to 95% were seen once. J gave up 2 bases and V 3 bases, and 4 bases lay outside the gene matches. The CDR3 totals 14 residues. In germline, CDR1 is SGHDT, CDR2 YYEEEE. The controls were healthy donors who were matched for age and sex.

This clonotype originated in a human donor in good health. The chain links TRBV5-6 to TRBJ2-7; 8 nucleotides line up with TRBD2. The source material was CD8+ T cells from PBMCs. The CDR3 is CASSWWTSPYEQYV. The CDR3, as DNA: TGTGCCAGCAGCTGGTGGACTAGCCCCTACGAGCAGTACGTC.